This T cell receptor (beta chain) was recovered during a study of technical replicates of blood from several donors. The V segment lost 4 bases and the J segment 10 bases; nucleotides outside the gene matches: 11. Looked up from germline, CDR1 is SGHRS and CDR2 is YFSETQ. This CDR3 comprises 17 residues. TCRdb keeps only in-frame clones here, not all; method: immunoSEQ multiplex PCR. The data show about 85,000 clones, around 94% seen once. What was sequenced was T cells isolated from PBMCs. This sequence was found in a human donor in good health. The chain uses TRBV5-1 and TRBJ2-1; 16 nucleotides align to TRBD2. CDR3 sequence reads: CASSPGTSGGASQEQFF. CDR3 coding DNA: TGCGCCAGCAGCCCTGGGACTAGCGGGGGGGCCTCACAAGAGCAGTTCTTC.